This TCR beta chain was sequenced for a study of HIV-infected children after antiretroviral therapy interruption. Broader study findings: The CD45RA+ naive sort may contain some EMRA or stem memory cells.

The treatment here: PENTA 11 planned treatment interruption arm or continuous ART arm. This clonotype was counted at least ten times. Its matching antigen is unknown. Unique molecular identifiers were included in an RNA-based 3' RACE TCR library. MiXCR was run by TCRdb on the 3' RACE reads, yielding one entry per CDR3 protein. This table has more than 35,000 distinct CDR3 sequences, about 6.5% appearing once. CDR1 and CDR2 (germline): DFQATT, SNEGSKA (reference sequence). CDR3 size: 13 residues. V lost 5 bases and J lost 2; bases outside the gene matches: 2. This TCR derives from a pool of human donors with HIV. Sample: CD45RA+ CD4+ T cells from PBMCs, pooled from several time points, taken from a donor given antiretroviral therapy, either interrupted or continuous. Subset described: naive CD4+ CD45RA+ CD45RO- T cells. The rearrangement links TRBV20-1 to TRBJ2-5; 10 nucleotides agree with TRBD2. The CDR3 loop reads CSAWTSGQETQYF. The DNA for the CDR3 is TGCAGTGCTTGGACTAGCGGTCAAGAGACCCAGTACTTC.